This T cell receptor (beta chain) was captured by sequencing in a study of T cells in Graves' hyperthyroidism and ophthalmopathy. General observations from the study: The majority of expanded thyroid clonotypes above 0.001 also appeared in blood. The authors' 13 V-J model separated ophthalmopathy from stable hyperthyroidism.

From RNA transcripts, TCR beta CDR3 regions were amplified. Using the HTBI primer set, a first-round RT-PCR was run on the TCR CDR3. Each CDR3 protein is one row after TCRdb ran MiXCR on the multiplex PCR reads. The sample gives approximately 640,000 distinct CDR3 sequences, just under 45% of which show up once; less than 8.5% is in the top ten. Exclusion followed for patients with uncontrolled infection, other autoimmune disease, pregnancy or lactation. Looked up from germline, CDR1 is MNHNS and CDR2 is SASEGT. The CDR3 consists of 12 residues. The V end was cut by 4 bases, the J end by 11 bases, with 15 bases between. About this clonotype: The antigen is undetermined.

The chain uses TRBV6-1 and TRBJ2-7; the D gene is possibly TRBD1 (6 bases). Sequencing used peripheral blood or thyroid tissue (not recorded which). This clonotype originated in an adult man with Graves' disease, either hyperthyroidism or ophthalmopathy (not recorded which). In DNA form, the CDR3 reads TGTGCCAGCAGTGCGTACAGGGATACCGAGTACTTC. Its protein is CASSAYRDTEYF.